This T cell receptor beta chain was identified in a study of graft-versus-host responses after intestinal transplantation. Across the whole study: All recipients got anti-thymocyte globulin induction, then tacrolimus and steroids for 2 to 3 years.

Trimming removed 4 bases at V and 2 bases at J, with 12 bases between. Germline loops: CDR1 SGHDT, CDR2 YYEEEE. This CDR3 is 14 amino acids long. Study-level findings and limits: Where graft-donor T cell macrochimerism was present, patients had high graft-versus-host to host-versus-graft clonal ratios in allografts.

Only in-frame clones appear in the TCRdb table, and some are missing; sequencing was by immunoSEQ multiplex PCR. The data contain about 31,000 clones, around 83% of them singletons. In regard to this clone: Its cognate antigen is unknown.

The source material was unstimulated CD8+ T cells sorted from spleen or lymph node cells, sampled before intestinal transplant. The chain couples TRBV5-6 to TRBJ2-5, with a possible D match to TRBD2 (5 bases). The origin of this receptor is a human donor who received an intestinal transplant. In DNA form, the CDR3 reads TGTGCCAGCAGCGCGGCATGGAGGCAAGAGACCCAGTACTTC. Translation gives CASSAAWRQETQYF.